This TCR beta chain was recovered during a study of Ad26.COV2.S vaccination and SARS-CoV-2 variants. The CDR3 extends over 15 amino acids. The germline V gene has CDR1 SGHTA and CDR2 FQGNSA. Trimming removed 2 bases from V and 7 bases from J; junction bases left unmatched: 9. A few counts support this clone. Measured with immunoSEQ multiplex PCR; TCRdb has only the in-frame clones, and not every one. This table has some 480,000 clones, around 88% appearing once. Indicated treatment: over 15 received Ad26.COV2.S at low or high dose, single or two shots; several received placebo; per-sample allocation not given. Day 63 following the first vaccine or placebo injection was when the samples were taken. Boston supplied an adult donor aged 18-55 years.

V and J are TRBV7-2 and TRBJ1-2, with 8 nucleotides matching TRBD1. This specimen was peripheral blood, taken in a trial of Ad26.COV2.S vaccine versus placebo. The receptor's source is a person between 18 and 65 years old who received the Ad26.COV2.S COVID-19 vaccine or a placebo. The CDR3 DNA reads TGTGCCAGCAGCTTAAAGGGCCAGGGGGCGGCTGGCTACACCTTC. Translating it yields CASSLKGQGAAGYTF.